Presented here are 4 T cell receptor beta chains from one specimen sequenced in a study of relationships among human T cell subsets. After CD4+CD56+ natural killer T cells were removed, anti-CD294 beads selected CD4+CD25-CD294+ Th2 cells. TCR alpha and beta CDR3s were amplified from mRNA by semiquantitative ARM-PCR. ARM-PCR used tagged nested gene-specific primers, then communal superprimers for exponential amplification. TCRdb used MiXCR to reprocess the multiplex PCR reads, holding one entry per CDR3 protein. Seen here are about 4,000 distinct CDR3 sequences, just over 50% observed once, and the top ten hold 2.5% to 3%. The specimen was CD4+ Th2 cells sorted from blood. The receptor set was obtained from a man aged 35 to 55 in good health.

A few counts support this clonotype. At one boundary the junction diverges from the germline segment, which might be a read error. J is TRBJ2-5 and V is TRBV4-1, with D perhaps TRBD1 or TRBD2 (5 bases each). Germline V gene lookup returns CDR1 MGHRA and CDR2 YSYEKL. The CDR3 length is 15 residues. CDR3 bases: TGCGCCAGCAGTCAAGAGGGGACGGGGTTAGAGACCCAGTACTTC. The encoded protein is CASSQEGTGLETQYF.

V and J are TRBV20-1 and TRBJ1-5, with D perhaps TRBD1 (6 bases). The CDR3 sequence is 14 residues long. Per germline, CDR1 DFQATT and CDR2 SNEGSKA (reference sequence). Trimming shortened V by 5 bases and J by 3 bases, and 14 bases separated the two germline ends. CDR3 coding DNA: TGCAGTGCTGTAAACAGGGATAACAATCAGCCCCAGCATTTT. As protein: CSAVNRDNNQPQHF.

This clonotype came up a few times. The J gene is TRBJ1-5, the V gene TRBV6-5, with D hard to call. The V gene's germline CDR1 is MNHEY and CDR2 SVGAGI. Trimming removed 4 bases at V and 7 bases at J, with 11 bases between. The CDR3 has 13 amino acids. The CDR3 region is CASSLQHSQPQHF. DNA for the CDR3: TGTGCCAGCAGTTTACAGCATAGCCAGCCCCAGCATTTT.

The J gene is TRBJ2-5, the V gene TRBV20-1, with a weak D call TRBD2 (5 bases). CDR3 length: 12 amino acids. Germline V gene sequence: CDR1 DFQATT, CDR2 SNEGSKA (reference sequence). V was shortened by 4 bases and J by 5 bases, with 11 bases between the two germline ends. CDR3 residues: CSAIGRVETQYF. The CDR3 DNA reads TGCAGTGCTATTGGGAGAGTGGAGACCCAGTACTTC.